Below, 27 T cell receptor beta chains from the same sample are listed, as sequenced in a study of shared clonotypes between healthy human individuals. Sequencing was performed with immunoSEQ multiplex PCR; in TCRdb, only in-frame clones are kept and a portion is missing. The sample lists 900,000 to 1,200,000 clones, 70% to 80% occurring once. The sequenced material came from memory CD4+ T cells from PBMCs. As to subset: CD45RA-negative fraction. These receptors were collected from a man between 18 and 35 years old in good health. Some clones in this sample may be carry-over from other donors' samples.

The genes are TRBV7-2 and TRBJ2-5; 8 bases are a match to TRBD2. The CDR3 is 17 amino acids. J was trimmed by 2 bases and V by 5 bases; bases with no gene match: 13. CDR1 and CDR2 (germline): SGHTA, FQGNSA. CDR3 sequence: CASSLLGSGKIQETQYF. The CDR3 DNA is TGTGCCAGCAGCCTACTCGGTAGCGGGAAAATTCAAGAGACCCAGTACTTC.

The chain links TRBV6-4 to TRBJ1-2; D unresolved. Deletions cut 0 bases from V and 8 bases from J, with 7 bases between. Germline assignment: CDR1 MRHNA and CDR2 SNTAGT. The CDR3 is 12 residues long. The CDR3 DNA is TGTGCCAGCAGTGACTCAAGGCAGGGCTACACCTTC. The encoded protein is CASSDSRQGYTF.

This clone is a singleton in its sample. The rearrangement links TRBV5-1 to TRBJ2-7, with D perhaps TRBD2 (6 bases). V dropped 3 bases and J dropped 3 bases, with 10 bases sitting between them. CDR3 length: 13 amino acids. Germline V gene lookup returns CDR1 SGHRS and CDR2 YFSETQ. This CDR3 is CASSWTGGYEQYF. In DNA, the CDR3 is TGCGCCAGCAGCTGGACCGGGGGCTACGAGCAGTACTTC.

The genes are TRBV27 and TRBJ1-1; a weak D match, TRBD1 (5 bases). Germline V lookup: CDR1 MNHEY, CDR2 SMNVEV (reference sequence). The CDR3 has 16 residues. Deletions cut 6 bases from V and 5 bases from J, with 22 bases between. In nucleotides, the CDR3 is TGTGCCAGCAGCCGTGGGGGGGGGACCGGCGTAACTGAAGCTTTCTTT. It codes for CASSRGGGTGVTEAFF.

V and J are TRBV14 and TRBJ2-1; D ambiguous. Trimming cost V 7 bases and J 1 base, with 11 bases left between them. Germline CDR1 and CDR2: SGHDN and FVKESK. The CDR3 is 14 amino acids. The CDR3, as DNA: TGTGCCAGCAACGGCAGATCTTCCTACAATGAGCAGTTCTTC. It translates to CASNGRSSYNEQFF.

The V and J genes are TRBV12-5 and TRBJ1-1; D is possibly TRBD1 (6 bases). Germline V gene lookup returns CDR1 LGHNT and CDR2 FRNRAP. V lost 4 bases and J lost 3, with 12 bases in between. This CDR3 region has 14 residues. The CDR3 spells CASGSSGAYTEAFF. The DNA of the CDR3 is TGTGCTAGTGGTTCCTCAGGGGCTTACACTGAAGCTTTCTTT.

The rearrangement joins TRBV11-3 to TRBJ2-5; D call uncertain. Germline lookup yields CDR1 SGHNT and CDR2 YENEEA. This CDR3 region has 15 residues. The V and J ends lost 1 base and 1 base respectively, with 10 bases between them. In DNA, the CDR3 is TGTGCCAGCAGCTTAGGGGCATCTCTCCAAGAGACCCAGTACTTC. This sequence encodes CASSLGASLQETQYF.

This clone came up once. This rearrangement joins TRBV5-1 to TRBJ2-1; TRBD2 matches 10 bases. CDR3 length equals 16 residues. In germline, CDR1 is SGHRS, CDR2 YFSETQ. V shed 4 bases, J shed 4 bases, and the junction held 8 bases outside the gene matches. The DNA for the CDR3 is TGCGCCAGCAGCCCGCCAGAACTAGCGGGGTACAATGAGCAGTTCTTC. Protein: CASSPPELAGYNEQFF.

The J gene is TRBJ1-2, the V gene TRBV4-2, with a tentative D call TRBD1 (5 bases). The CDR3 contains 15 residues. Trimming took off 0 bases at V and 4 bases at J, with 12 bases between the two ends. Germline-derived CDR1 and CDR2 are LGHNA and YNFKEQ. In DNA, the CDR3 is TGTGCCAGCAGCCAAGATGGTCGGGGCCTCTATGGCTACACCTTC. This translates into CASSQDGRGLYGYTF.

This rearrangement joins TRBV4-2 to TRBJ2-5, with 9 positions matching TRBD2. Looked up from germline, CDR1 is LGHNA and CDR2 is YNFKEQ. The CDR3 totals 15 residues. V shed 5 bases and J 5 bases; nucleotides not matched to a gene: 9. The CDR3 protein is CASSKTGLALETQYF. As DNA, the CDR3 is TGTGCCAGCAGCAAAACCGGACTAGCGCTCGAGACCCAGTACTTC.

The rearrangement links TRBV7-2 to TRBJ2-1; perhaps TRBD2 as D (6 bases). CDR1 is SGHTA, CDR2 FQGNSA, per germline. The CDR3 runs to 18 residues. The germline V and J ends were trimmed by 3 bases and 0 bases, with 18 bases remaining between them. This CDR3 is CASSFPRTNLSSYNEQFF. CDR3 DNA: TGTGCCAGCAGCTTTCCCCGGACTAACCTGAGCTCCTACAATGAGCAGTTCTTC. Full variable domain (remainder filled in from reference TRBV7-2 and TRBJ2-1): GAGVSQSPSNKVTEKGKDVELRCDPISGHTALYWYRQSLGQGLEFLIYFQGNSAPDKSGLPSDRFSAERTGGSVSTLTIQRTQQEDSAVYLCASSFPRTNLSSYNEQFFGPGTRLTVL.

Concerning this clone itself: Within the sample, other DNA sequences also encode this same CDR3. The chain couples TRBV7-2 to TRBJ2-7; maybe TRBD1 (6 bases). Trimming took 3 bases from V and 4 from J, leaving 13 bases between them. CDR1 is SGHTA and CDR2 is FQGNSA in the germline V gene. This CDR3 is 14 amino acids long. The CDR3 DNA sequence: TGTGCCAGCAGCTTGGGGGCAGGGTCGTACGAGCAGTACTTC. Protein: CASSLGAGSYEQYF.

This sequence joins TRBV4-2 and TRBJ2-1, with TRBD2 matching over 10 bases. CDR3 length: 18 amino acids. V lost 0 bases and J lost 7; bases outside the gene matches: 12. Germline loops: CDR1 LGHNA, CDR2 YNFKEQ. The CDR3 DNA reads as TGTGCCAGCAGCCAAGAAGACAGGGCTAGCGGGAGCCCGAATGAGCAGTTCTTC. Amino acids: CASSQEDRASGSPNEQFF.

The genes are TRBV2 and TRBJ2-7; tentatively, D is TRBD1 (6 bases). The CDR3 has 14 residues. Germline values: CDR1 SNHLY, CDR2 FYNNEI. The V and J ends lost 4 bases and 2 bases respectively, with 12 bases between them. The CDR3 DNA reads as TGTGCCAGCAGTGGGACAGCGAAAGCCTACGAGCAGTACTTC. Amino acids: CASSGTAKAYEQYF.

The chain is built from TRBV5-4 and TRBJ2-2; the D gene is possibly TRBD2 (6 bases). Germline CDR1 SGHNT, CDR2 YYREEE (reference sequence). V dropped 5 bases and J dropped 5 bases, with 19 bases sitting between them. This CDR3 region has 16 residues. The CDR3 region has the DNA TGTGCCAGCAGGCCCCGTTCAGGGAGGTGGACCGGGGAGCTGTTTTTT. Translated, it gives CASRPRSGRWTGELFF.

J is TRBJ2-7 and V is TRBV19; the D is unclear. Germline V lookup: CDR1 LNHDA, CDR2 SQIVND (reference sequence). V was cut by 1 base and J by 5 bases, with 9 bases left in between. The CDR3 sequence is 13 residues long. CDR3 loop: CASSIGLTDEQYF. In DNA, the CDR3 is TGTGCCAGTAGTATAGGATTGACTGACGAGCAGTACTTC.

This clone turned up a few times. The J gene is TRBJ1-2, the V gene TRBV9; TRBD1 matches 7 bases. The length of the CDR3 is 14 residues. J gave up 9 bases and V 3 bases, and 11 bases lay outside the gene matches. Germline lookup yields CDR1 SGDLS and CDR2 YYNGEE. CDR3 in amino acids: CASSAHGQEGSYTF. The DNA for the CDR3 is TGTGCCAGCAGCGCCCACGGACAGGAAGGAAGCTACACCTTC. The whole variable domain, filled in from reference TRBV9 and TRBJ1-2, reads DSGVTQTPKHLITATGQRVTLRCSPRSGDLSVYWYQQSLDQGLQFLIQYYNGEERAKGNILERFSAQQFPDLHSELNLSSLELGDSALYFCASSAHGQEGSYTFGSGTRLTVV.

V and J are TRBV10-3 and TRBJ2-1; 8 bases map to TRBD2. The CDR3 length is 14 residues. Germline V gives CDR1 ENHRY, CDR2 SYGVKD. Losses at the gene ends were 6 bases for V and 3 bases for J; bases not matched to a gene: 4. The CDR3 protein is CAIRAAGDYNEQFF. The CDR3 coding sequence is TGTGCCATCAGAGCAGCGGGAGACTACAATGAGCAGTTCTTC.

DNA of the CDR3: TGTGCCAGCAGTGTTGGCACTGAAGCTTTCTTT. Its translation is CASSVGTEAFF. The chain is built from TRBV2 and TRBJ1-1, with no clear D. Germline V gives CDR1 SNHLY, CDR2 FYNNEI. This CDR3 is 11 amino acids long. V lost 4 bases, J lost 4 bases, and 4 bases lay in between.

This chain uses TRBV2 with TRBJ1-3, with D possibly matching TRBD1 (6 bases). Trimming removed 5 bases at V and 2 bases at J, with 10 bases between. CDR3 length: 14 amino acids. The germline V gene encodes CDR1 SNHLY and CDR2 FYNNEI. DNA for the CDR3: TGTGCCAGCAGTCGGGGGCCTGCTGGAAACACCATATATTTT. Translating gives CASSRGPAGNTIYF.

The rearrangement joins TRBV7-2 to TRBJ2-2; TRBD2 matches 7 bases. The V gene end was trimmed by 7 bases and the J gene end by 5 bases; junction bases not matched to a gene: 10. The germline V gene has CDR1 SGHTA and CDR2 FQGNSA. This CDR3 is 15 amino acids long. This chain's CDR3 is CASTIRTRGTGELFF. CDR3 in DNA: TGTGCCAGCACCATTCGGACTAGAGGTACCGGGGAGCTGTTTTTT.

This clone occurred once. The V and J genes are TRBV7-9 and TRBJ2-3; D tentatively fits TRBD1 or TRBD2 (5 bases each). The germline V gene has CDR1 SEHNR and CDR2 FQNEAQ (reference sequence). V was clipped by 6 bases and J by 0 bases, with 13 bases between them. The CDR3 spans 15 residues. CDR3 in DNA: TGTGCCAGCAGATTGGGACGCCTGAGCACAGATACGCAGTATTTT. It codes for CASRLGRLSTDTQYF.

The genes are TRBV25-1 and TRBJ2-6; no definite D call. The CDR3 covers 13 residues. V was clipped by 6 bases and J by 0 bases, with 3 bases between them. Germline V gene sequence: CDR1 MGHDK, CDR2 SYGVNS. CDR3 nucleotide sequence: TGTGCCAGCAGAAACTCTGGGGCCAACGTCCTGACTTTC. Its protein is CASRNSGANVLTF. Combining the CDR3 with reference TRBV25-1 and TRBJ2-6 gives the whole variable domain EADIYQTPRYLVIGTGKKITLECSQTMGHDKMYWYQQDPGMELHLIHYSYGVNSTEKGDLSSESTVSRIRTEHFPLTLESARPSHTSQYLCASRNSGANVLTFGAGSRLTVL.

This chain joins TRBV28 and TRBJ2-4; the match to TRBD1 covers 7 bases. The germline gives CDR1 MDHEN, CDR2 SYDVKM. V lost 4 bases and J lost 6; bases outside the gene matches: 6. This CDR3 comprises 14 residues. The CDR3 region has the DNA TGTGCCAGCAGTTCGGCTGGACAGGTAAACATTCAGTACTTC. Residues: CASSSAGQVNIQYF. The entire variable domain, with the rest obtained from reference TRBV28 and TRBJ2-4, is as follows: DVKVTQSSRYLVKRTGEKVFLECVQDMDHENMFWYRQDPGLGLRLIYFSYDVKMKEKGDIPEGYSVSREKKERFSLILESASTNQTSMYLCASSSAGQVNIQYFGAGTRLSVL.

This sequence joins TRBV27 and TRBJ2-7; TRBD2 agrees at 10 bases. Germline CDR1 is MNHEY and CDR2 is SMNVEV (reference sequence). CDR3 length equals 16 residues. V gave up 0 bases and J gave up 4 bases; unmatched junction bases: 6. The DNA for the CDR3 is TGTGCCAGCAGTTTATCTGCTAGCGGGAGAATTTACGAGCAGTACTTC. Residues: CASSLSASGRIYEQYF.

This sequence joins TRBV18 and TRBJ2-3; no definite D call. Germline V gene lookup returns CDR1 KGHSH and CDR2 LQKENI. The CDR3 totals 14 residues. The V and J ends lost 3 bases and 2 bases respectively, with 9 bases between them. The CDR3 is CASSPSSNTDTQYF. For the CDR3, the DNA is TGTGCCAGCTCACCCTCGTCTAACACAGATACGCAGTATTTT.

The chain joins TRBV5-1 to TRBJ1-2; the D gene is possibly TRBD1 (6 bases). The CDR3 runs 15 residues. Looked up from germline, CDR1 is SGHRS and CDR2 is YFSETQ. V lost 4 bases and J lost 5, with 18 bases in between. CDR3: CASSPDRSRAYGYTF. The CDR3 bases are TGCGCCAGCAGCCCGGACAGATCAAGGGCTTATGGCTACACCTTC.